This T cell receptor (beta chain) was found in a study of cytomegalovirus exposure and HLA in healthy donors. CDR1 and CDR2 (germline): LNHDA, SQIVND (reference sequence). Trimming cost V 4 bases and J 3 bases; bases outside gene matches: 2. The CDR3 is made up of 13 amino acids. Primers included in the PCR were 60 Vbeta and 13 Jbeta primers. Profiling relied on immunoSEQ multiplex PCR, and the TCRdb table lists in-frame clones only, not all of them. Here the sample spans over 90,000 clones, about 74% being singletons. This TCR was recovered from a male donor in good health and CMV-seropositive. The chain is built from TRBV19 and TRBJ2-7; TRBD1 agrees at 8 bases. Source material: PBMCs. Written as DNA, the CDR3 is TGTGCCAGTAGTAAGGACAGGGTCTACGAGCAGTACTTC. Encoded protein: CASSKDRVYEQYF.